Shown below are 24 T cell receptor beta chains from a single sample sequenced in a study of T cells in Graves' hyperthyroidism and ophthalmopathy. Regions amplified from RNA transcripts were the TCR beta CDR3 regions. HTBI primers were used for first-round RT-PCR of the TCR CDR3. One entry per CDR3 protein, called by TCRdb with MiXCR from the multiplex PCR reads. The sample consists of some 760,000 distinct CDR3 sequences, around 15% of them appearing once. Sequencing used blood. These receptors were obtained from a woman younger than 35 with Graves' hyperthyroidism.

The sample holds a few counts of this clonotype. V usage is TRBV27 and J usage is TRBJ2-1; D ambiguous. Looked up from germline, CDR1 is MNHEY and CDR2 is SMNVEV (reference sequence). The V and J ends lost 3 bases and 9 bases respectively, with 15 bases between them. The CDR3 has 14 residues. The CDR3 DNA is TGTGCCAGCAGTTTGTCCCTTGTCCCTCTTGAGCAGTTCTTC. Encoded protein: CASSLSLVPLEQFF.

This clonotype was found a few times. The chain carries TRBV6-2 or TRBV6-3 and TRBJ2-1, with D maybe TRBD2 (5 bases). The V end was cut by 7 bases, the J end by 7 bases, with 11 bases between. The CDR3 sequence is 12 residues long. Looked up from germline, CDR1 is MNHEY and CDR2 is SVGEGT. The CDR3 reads CASNTRGNEQFF. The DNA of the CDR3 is TGTGCCAGCAATACTAGAGGGAATGAGCAGTTCTTC.

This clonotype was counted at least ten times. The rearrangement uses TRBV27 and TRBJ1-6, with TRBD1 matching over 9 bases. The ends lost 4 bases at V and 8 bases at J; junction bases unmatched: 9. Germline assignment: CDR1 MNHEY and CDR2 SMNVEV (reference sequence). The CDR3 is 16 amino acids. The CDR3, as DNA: TGTGCCAGCAGTTCCGTTAACAGGGGGCTTGATTCACCCCTCCACTTT. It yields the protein CASSSVNRGLDSPLHF.

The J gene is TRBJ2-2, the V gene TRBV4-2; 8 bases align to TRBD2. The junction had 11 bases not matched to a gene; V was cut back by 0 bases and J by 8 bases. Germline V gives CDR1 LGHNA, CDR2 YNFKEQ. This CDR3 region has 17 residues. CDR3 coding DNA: TGTGCCAGCAGCCAAGACCCCACGGGAGGGCCGGGAGGGGAGCTGTTTTTT. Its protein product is CASSQDPTGGPGGELFF.

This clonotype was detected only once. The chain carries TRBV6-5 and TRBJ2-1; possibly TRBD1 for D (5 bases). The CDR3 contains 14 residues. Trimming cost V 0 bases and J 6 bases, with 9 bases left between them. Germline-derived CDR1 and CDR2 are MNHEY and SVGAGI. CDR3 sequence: CASSYSAGLNEQFF. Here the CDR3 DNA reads TGTGCCAGCAGTTACTCGGCAGGGCTCAATGAGCAGTTCTTC.

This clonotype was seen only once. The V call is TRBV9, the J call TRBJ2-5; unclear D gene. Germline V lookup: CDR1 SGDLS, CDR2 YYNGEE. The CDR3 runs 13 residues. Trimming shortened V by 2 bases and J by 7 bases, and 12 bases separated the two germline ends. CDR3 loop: CASSVTETGTQYF. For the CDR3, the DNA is TGTGCCAGCAGCGTCACCGAGACCGGGACCCAGTACTTC.

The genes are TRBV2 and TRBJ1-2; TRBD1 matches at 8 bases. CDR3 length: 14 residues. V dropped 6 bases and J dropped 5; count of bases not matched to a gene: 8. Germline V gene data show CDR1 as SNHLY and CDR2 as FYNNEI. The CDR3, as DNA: TGTGCCAGCAGAGAGACAGGGGAAACTTATGGCTACACCTTC. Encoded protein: CASRETGETYGYTF.

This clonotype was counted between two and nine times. The chain's CDR3 is CASSQDSGQKEQYF. CDR3 nucleotides: TGTGCCAGCAGCCAAGATTCCGGACAAAAAGAGCAGTACTTC. This chain connects TRBV3-1 to TRBJ2-7; TRBD1 is a possible D gene (5 bases). The CDR3 has 14 residues. Trimming stripped 0 bases from V and 7 bases from J, with 13 bases between. CDR1 is LGHDT and CDR2 is YNNKEL in the germline V gene (reference sequence).

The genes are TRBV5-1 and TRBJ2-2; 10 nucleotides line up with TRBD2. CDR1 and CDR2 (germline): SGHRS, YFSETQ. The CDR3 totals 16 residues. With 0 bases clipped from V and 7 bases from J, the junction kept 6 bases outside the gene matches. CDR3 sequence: CASSLAPSGSGGELFF. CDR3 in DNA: TGCGCCAGCAGCTTGGCCCCTAGCGGGAGCGGCGGGGAGCTGTTTTTT.

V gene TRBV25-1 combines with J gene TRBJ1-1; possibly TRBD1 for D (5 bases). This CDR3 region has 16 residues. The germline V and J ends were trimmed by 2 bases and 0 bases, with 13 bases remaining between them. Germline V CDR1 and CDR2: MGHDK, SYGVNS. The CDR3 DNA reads TGTGCCAGCAGTGAAGTACTGGGGGGAATGAACACTGAAGCTTTCTTT. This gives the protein CASSEVLGGMNTEAFF.

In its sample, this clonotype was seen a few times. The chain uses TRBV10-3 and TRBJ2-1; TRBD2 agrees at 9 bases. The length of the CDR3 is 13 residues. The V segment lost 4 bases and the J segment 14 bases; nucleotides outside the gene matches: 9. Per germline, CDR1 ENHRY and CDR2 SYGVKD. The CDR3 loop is CAISGVAGEREFF. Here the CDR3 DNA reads TGTGCCATCAGTGGGGTAGCGGGAGAAAGGGAGTTCTTC.

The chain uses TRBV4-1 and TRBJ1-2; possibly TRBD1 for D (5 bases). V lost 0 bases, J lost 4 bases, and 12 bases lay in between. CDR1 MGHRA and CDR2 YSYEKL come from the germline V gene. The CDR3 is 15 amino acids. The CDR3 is CASSQDPAGSYGYTF. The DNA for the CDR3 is TGCGCCAGCAGCCAAGATCCTGCAGGGAGCTATGGCTACACCTTC.

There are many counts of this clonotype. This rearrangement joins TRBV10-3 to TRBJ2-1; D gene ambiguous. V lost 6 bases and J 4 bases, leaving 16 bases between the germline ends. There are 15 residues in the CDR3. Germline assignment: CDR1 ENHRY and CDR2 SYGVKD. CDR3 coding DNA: TGTGCCATCAGCCCGGTGTCTACCTCTTACAATGAGCAGTTCTTC. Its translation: CAISPVSTSYNEQFF.

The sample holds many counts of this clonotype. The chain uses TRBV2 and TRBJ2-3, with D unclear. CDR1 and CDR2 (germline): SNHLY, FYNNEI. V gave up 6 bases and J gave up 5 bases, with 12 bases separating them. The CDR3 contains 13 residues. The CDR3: CASRMYPQDTQYF. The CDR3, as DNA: TGTGCCAGCAGGATGTATCCTCAAGATACGCAGTATTTT.

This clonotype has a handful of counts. DNA of the CDR3: TGTGCCGGGGGTGCGTCTGAGACCCAGTACTTC. It is translated as CAGGASETQYF. The chain has TRBV7-8 and TRBJ2-5; D is tentatively TRBD1 or TRBD2 (5 bases each). The CDR3 totals 11 residues. Germline-derived CDR1 and CDR2 are SGHVS and FQNEAQ. The V end lost 11 bases, the J end lost 5 bases, and 12 bases lay between the germline ends.

The CDR3 DNA is TGTGCCAGCAGCTTATACAGGGGGCCGGGAGAGACCCAGTACTTC. This translates into CASSLYRGPGETQYF. The chain joins TRBV7-2 to TRBJ2-5; 9 bases match TRBD1. Per germline, CDR1 SGHTA and CDR2 FQGNSA. This CDR3 contains 15 residues. The trim removed 2 bases at V and 4 bases at J, leaving 5 bases unmatched.

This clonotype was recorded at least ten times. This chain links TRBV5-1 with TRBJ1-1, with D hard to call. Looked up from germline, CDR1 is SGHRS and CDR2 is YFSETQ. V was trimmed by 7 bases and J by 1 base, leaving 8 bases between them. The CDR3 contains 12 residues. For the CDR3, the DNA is TGCGCCAGCCGGTACGGGAACACTGAAGCTTTCTTT. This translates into CASRYGNTEAFF.

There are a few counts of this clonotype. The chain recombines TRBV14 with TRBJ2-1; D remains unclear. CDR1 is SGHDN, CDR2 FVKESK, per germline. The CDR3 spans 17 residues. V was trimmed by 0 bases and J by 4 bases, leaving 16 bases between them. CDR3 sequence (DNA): TGTGCCAGCAGCCAAGATCAGAATGGAGTTGGGTACAATGAGCAGTTCTTC. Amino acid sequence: CASSQDQNGVGYNEQFF.

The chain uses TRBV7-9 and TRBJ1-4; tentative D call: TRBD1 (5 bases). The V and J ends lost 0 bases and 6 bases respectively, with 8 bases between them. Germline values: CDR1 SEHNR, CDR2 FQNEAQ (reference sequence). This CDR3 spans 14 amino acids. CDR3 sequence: CASSLAGDDEKLFF. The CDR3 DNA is TGTGCCAGCAGCTTAGCAGGGGATGATGAAAAACTGTTTTTT.

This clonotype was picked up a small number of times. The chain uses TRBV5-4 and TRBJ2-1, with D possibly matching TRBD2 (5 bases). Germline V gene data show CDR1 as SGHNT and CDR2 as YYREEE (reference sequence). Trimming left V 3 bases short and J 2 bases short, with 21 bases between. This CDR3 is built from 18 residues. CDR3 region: CASSSRVAEAGTYNEQFF. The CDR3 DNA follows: TGTGCCAGCAGCTCGCGAGTGGCGGAGGCTGGGACCTACAATGAGCAGTTCTTC.

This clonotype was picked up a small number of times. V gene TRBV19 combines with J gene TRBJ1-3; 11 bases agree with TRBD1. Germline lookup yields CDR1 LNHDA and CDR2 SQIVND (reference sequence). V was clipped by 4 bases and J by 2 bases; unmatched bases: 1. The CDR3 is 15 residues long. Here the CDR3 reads CASSTDRGPGNTIYF. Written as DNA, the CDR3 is TGTGCCAGTAGTACGGACAGGGGGCCTGGAAACACCATATATTTT.

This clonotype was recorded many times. The CDR3 sequence is CASNPLVRPYNEQFF. The CDR3 DNA reads TGTGCCAGCAATCCCCTAGTGAGGCCCTACAATGAGCAGTTCTTC. V and J are TRBV28 and TRBJ2-1; no definite D call. The germline CDR1 and CDR2 sequences are MDHEN and SYDVKM. CDR3 length equals 15 residues. Trimming shortened V by 7 bases and J by 2 bases, and 15 bases separated the two germline ends.

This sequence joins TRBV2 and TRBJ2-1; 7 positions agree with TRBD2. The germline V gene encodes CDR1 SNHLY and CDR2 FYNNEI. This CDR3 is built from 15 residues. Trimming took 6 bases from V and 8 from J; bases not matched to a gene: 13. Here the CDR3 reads CASSLGTSVVDEQFF. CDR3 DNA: TGTGCCAGCAGCTTGGGTACTAGCGTGGTCGATGAGCAGTTCTTC.

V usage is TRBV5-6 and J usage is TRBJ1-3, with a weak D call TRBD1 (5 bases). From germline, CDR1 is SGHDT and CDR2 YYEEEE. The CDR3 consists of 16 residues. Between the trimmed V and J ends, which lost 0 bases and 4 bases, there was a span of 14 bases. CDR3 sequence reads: CASSLVGDERGNTIYF. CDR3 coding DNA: TGTGCCAGCAGCTTGGTAGGGGACGAACGCGGAAACACCATATATTTT.